These 8 T cell receptor beta chains came from one sample sequenced in a study of T-cell reconstitution after alpha-beta-depleted transplantation in children. Unique molecular identifiers were incorporated when the TCRbeta library was constructed. TCRdb re-called the PCR reads through MiXCR, storing one row per CDR3 protein. This table has around 210,000 distinct CDR3 sequences, approximately 7% appearing once. The sequencing here drew on PBMCs, taken before TCRalphabeta/CD19-depleted stem cell transplant. These receptors were collected from a boy aged 2-9 years with acute lymphoblastic leukemia, due to receive a stem cell transplant.

There are many counts of this clonotype. This chain connects TRBV24-1 to TRBJ2-1, with 7 bases fitting TRBD2. The CDR3 is made up of 12 amino acids. Germline values: CDR1 KGHDR, CDR2 SFDVKD. Germline trimming cut 8 bases from V and 6 bases from J; bases unmatched to any gene: 3. CDR3 bases: TGTGCCACCAAGGGACTATCCAATGAGCAGTTCTTC. Encoded protein: CATKGLSNEQFF.

This chain joins TRBV10-3 and TRBJ2-7; D might be TRBD1 (6 bases). V lost 4 bases and J lost 3, with 7 bases in between. Germline V gene sequence: CDR1 ENHRY, CDR2 SYGVKD. CDR3 size: 12 residues. The CDR3 loop is CAISVQGYEQYF. The CDR3 coding sequence is TGTGCCATCAGTGTACAGGGCTACGAGCAGTACTTC.

This clonotype was seen repeatedly, ten times or more. This chain joins TRBV4-3 and TRBJ2-6; D is perhaps TRBD1 (6 bases). The CDR3 is 17 amino acids. Germline-derived CDR1 and CDR2 are LGHNA and YSLEER. V was shortened by 0 bases and J by 2 bases, with 11 bases between the two germline ends. The CDR3 region is CASSQDKEGAGANVLTF. DNA for the CDR3: TGCGCCAGCAGCCAAGATAAAGAGGGGGCTGGGGCCAACGTCCTGACTTTC.

This clonotype was seen more than once but under ten times. The CDR3 end shows no conserved phenylalanine or tryptophan, and so a read error is likely. This rearrangement joins TRBV19 to TRBJ1-1; D remains unclear. CDR3 length: 10 amino acids. With 8 bases removed from V and 7 bases from J, the gap between germline ends came to 8 bases. The germline gives CDR1 LNHDA, CDR2 SQIVND (reference sequence). CDR3 residues: CASGTVEAFL. The CDR3 DNA reads as TGTGCCAGTGGCACAGTTGAAGCTTTCTTG.

In its sample, this clonotype was seen many times. The rearrangement links TRBV28 to TRBJ2-1; D uncertain. V was cut by 3 bases and J by 7 bases, with 7 bases left in between. Germline V lookup: CDR1 MDHEN, CDR2 SYDVKM. CDR3 size: 12 residues. The CDR3 DNA follows: TGTGCCAGCAGTTTTGCTGGGAATGAGCAGTTCTTC. Protein: CASSFAGNEQFF.

This clonotype was seen many times. The rearrangement joins TRBV7-8 to TRBJ2-5; 9 bases are a match to TRBD1. The germline V gene has CDR1 SGHVS and CDR2 FQNEAQ. The CDR3 runs to 16 residues. Trimming removed 4 bases from V and 2 bases from J; junction bases left unmatched: 8. The CDR3 is CASSYWGQGEQETQYF. In DNA, the CDR3 is TGTGCCAGCAGCTATTGGGGACAGGGAGAGCAAGAGACCCAGTACTTC.

This clonotype was found a few times. V is TRBV5-1 and J is TRBJ1-4, with D possibly matching TRBD1 (5 bases). Germline V gives CDR1 SGHRS, CDR2 YFSETQ. This CDR3 has 15 amino acids. Deletions cut 4 bases from V and 3 bases from J, with 13 bases between. The CDR3 DNA reads TGCGCCAGCAGCCAGACAGAGGGAGCTAATGAAAAACTGTTTTTT. It encodes CASSQTEGANEKLFF.

The table lists this clonotype with many counts. V gene TRBV7-9 combines with J gene TRBJ1-1; no definite D call. V was cut by 3 bases and J by 2 bases, with 19 bases left in between. The germline V gene has CDR1 SEHNR and CDR2 FQNEAQ (reference sequence). The CDR3 length is 17 residues. CDR3 residues: CASSFLPLWRANTEAFF. The CDR3 DNA is TGTGCCAGCAGCTTCTTGCCCCTTTGGCGGGCAAACACTGAAGCTTTCTTT. The full variable domain, with the rest looked up from reference TRBV7-9 and TRBJ1-1, is DTGVSQNPRHKITKRGQNVTFRCDPISEHNRLYWYRQTLGQGPEFLTYFQNEAQLEKSRLLSDRFSAERPKGSFSTLEIQRTEQGDSAMYLCASSFLPLWRANTEAFFGQGTRLTVV.